These 20 T cell receptor beta chains came from one sample sequenced in a study of cytomegalovirus exposure and HLA in healthy donors. 13 Jbeta primers and 60 Vbeta primers were used for the PCR. The data were produced by immunoSEQ multiplex PCR, yet TCRdb's version contains in-frame clones alone and is incomplete. The data show about 160,000 clones, roughly 80% seen once. Input material: PBMCs. The source is a young woman in good health and CMV-seropositive.

V usage is TRBV5-6 and J usage is TRBJ1-6; D is possibly TRBD1 (5 bases). The CDR3 covers 14 residues. V lost 1 base, J lost 10 bases, and 12 bases lay in between. CDR1 is SGHDT and CDR2 is YYEEEE in the germline V gene. The CDR3 DNA is TGTGCCAGCAGCTTGCAGCAGGGATACTCACCCCTCCACTTT. Its translation: CASSLQQGYSPLHF.

The chain is built from TRBV4-2 and TRBJ1-6; D not certain. Trimming stripped 0 bases from V and 0 bases from J, with 6 bases between. This CDR3 has 16 residues. Germline lookup yields CDR1 LGHNA and CDR2 YNFKEQ. CDR3 in DNA: TGTGCCAGCAGCCAAGATCCCAGCTCCTATAATTCACCCCTCCACTTT. It specifies CASSQDPSSYNSPLHF.

The chain combines TRBV10-1 with TRBJ2-7; 12 nucleotides align to TRBD2. Trimming took 5 bases from V and 0 from J; bases not matched to a gene: 11. The CDR3 sequence is 18 residues long. Germline lookup yields CDR1 WNHNN and CDR2 SYGVQD (reference sequence). In DNA form, the CDR3 reads TGCGCCAGCAGTCCTAACTGGACTAGCGGGGACAGCTCCTACGAGCAGTACTTC. Amino acid sequence: CASSPNWTSGDSSYEQYF.

CDR3 nucleotide sequence: TGTGCCAGCAGTGCCGGGGGTCAGCCCCAGCATTTT. Its protein product is CASSAGGQPQHF. The rearrangement uses TRBV6-5 and TRBJ1-5, with D possibly matching TRBD1 (5 bases). Trimming cost V 5 bases and J 6 bases, with 8 bases left between them. This CDR3 contains 12 residues. CDR1 and CDR2 (germline): MNHEY, SVGAGI.

This clone was seen more than once but under ten times. The J gene is TRBJ1-5, the V gene TRBV2, with D hard to call. CDR1 and CDR2 from the germline V gene are SNHLY and FYNNEI. V dropped 6 bases and J dropped 3 bases, with 15 bases sitting between them. There are 15 residues in the CDR3. CDR3 bases: TGTGCCAGCAGCCGATGGCGGGGTTTCAATCAGCCCCAGCATTTT. Its protein is CASSRWRGFNQPQHF. Full variable domain (remainder filled in from reference TRBV2 and TRBJ1-5): EPEVTQTPSHQVTQMGQEVILRCVPISNHLYFYWYRQILGQKVEFLVSFYNNEISEKSEIFDDQFSVERPDGSNFTLKIRSTKLEDSAMYFCASSRWRGFNQPQHFGDGTRLSIL.

The chain joins TRBV11-2 to TRBJ2-7; 8 positions match TRBD1. J lost 5 bases, V lost 1 base, and 7 bases had no gene match. The germline gives CDR1 SGHAT, CDR2 FQNNGV. The length of the CDR3 is 15 residues. CDR3 amino acids: CASSLVSTGAHEQYF. The CDR3 nucleotides are TGTGCCAGCAGCTTAGTTTCGACAGGGGCACACGAGCAGTACTTC. Combining the CDR3 with reference TRBV11-2 and TRBJ2-7 gives the whole variable domain EAGVAQSPRYKIIEKRQSVAFWCNPISGHATLYWYQQILGQGPKLLIQFQNNGVVDDSQLPKDRFSAERLKGVDSTLKIQPAKLEDSAVYLCASSLVSTGAHEQYFGPGTRLTVT.

The chain has TRBV29-1 and TRBJ1-4, with D tentatively TRBD1 (5 bases). The CDR3 consists of 12 residues. Trimming shortened V by 7 bases and J by 8 bases, and 14 bases separated the two germline ends. Per the germline V gene, CDR1 is SQVTM and CDR2 is ANQGSEA. CDR3 region: CSAFQDTEKLFF. The CDR3 nucleotides are TGCAGCGCCTTCCAGGACACGGAAAAACTGTTTTTT.

This clone was seen a few times. The J gene is TRBJ1-2, the V gene TRBV28; D is possibly TRBD1 (5 bases). Between the trimmed V and J ends, which lost 5 bases and 3 bases, there was a span of 16 bases. Germline lookup yields CDR1 MDHEN and CDR2 SYDVKM. There are 15 residues in the CDR3. Here the CDR3 reads CASSRSVAGHYGYTF. CDR3 nucleotides: TGTGCCAGCAGTAGGTCTGTGGCAGGGCACTATGGCTACACCTTC.

The chain links TRBV10-3 to TRBJ1-4; D might be TRBD1 (5 bases). Germline V gives CDR1 ENHRY, CDR2 SYGVKD. The CDR3 sequence is 12 residues long. V gave up 7 bases and J gave up 10 bases, with 13 bases separating them. The CDR3: CAIKEGRGKLFF. CDR3 nucleotides: TGTGCCATCAAGGAGGGGAGGGGAAAACTGTTTTTT.

The rearrangement uses TRBV7-8 and TRBJ1-1; 7 bases agree with TRBD1. Trimming cost V 1 base and J 4 bases; bases outside gene matches: 6. This CDR3 comprises 15 residues. Germline lookup yields CDR1 SGHVS and CDR2 FQNEAQ. The CDR3 DNA sequence: TGTGCCAGCAGCTTAGGACAGGGTTTGGTCACTGAAGCTTTCTTT. This translates into CASSLGQGLVTEAFF.

The chain uses TRBV5-6 and TRBJ1-1; possible D gene TRBD1, 5 bases. The CDR3 extends over 14 amino acids. V lost 1 base, J lost 6 bases, and 13 bases lay in between. Germline values: CDR1 SGHDT, CDR2 YYEEEE. For the CDR3, the DNA is TGTGCCAGCAGCTTGCTCAGGGTTTACCCTGAAGCTTTCTTT. Translated, it gives CASSLLRVYPEAFF.

V is TRBV2 and J is TRBJ2-2; 8 nucleotides agree with TRBD1. The CDR3 length is 14 residues. The V and J ends lost 5 bases and 6 bases, in that order; junction bases with no gene match: 5. Germline CDR1 SNHLY, CDR2 FYNNEI. DNA of the CDR3: TGTGCCAGCAGTAATCAGGGGGCGCCCGGGGAGCTGTTTTTT. Its translation: CASSNQGAPGELFF.

The J gene is TRBJ1-6, the V gene TRBV7-9; unclear D gene. The germline gives CDR1 SEHNR, CDR2 FQNEAQ (reference sequence). V gave up 4 bases and J gave up 6 bases, with 16 bases separating them. The CDR3 has 16 amino acids. The CDR3 DNA is TGTGCCAGCAGCTCGTTAAGGACTTTGGGTAATTCACCCCTCCACTTT. The encoded protein is CASSSLRTLGNSPLHF.

V is TRBV27 and J is TRBJ1-4; D not certain. The V and J ends lost 8 bases and 6 bases respectively, with 10 bases between them. This CDR3 contains 12 residues. The germline CDR1 and CDR2 sequences are MNHEY and SMNVEV (reference sequence). Here the CDR3 reads CASRRVDEKLFF. CDR3 bases: TGTGCCAGCCGACGGGTGGATGAAAAACTGTTTTTT.

The gene calls are TRBV9 and TRBJ1-1; TRBD1 aligns across 11 bases. V trimming: 4 bases; J trimming: 5 bases; junction bases outside the gene matches: 4. This CDR3 contains 14 residues. The germline V gene encodes CDR1 SGDLS and CDR2 YYNGEE. The CDR3 region has the DNA TGTGCCAGCAGCTTGGGACAGGGGGGGACTGAAGCTTTCTTT. Amino acid sequence: CASSLGQGGTEAFF.

The rearrangement links TRBV29-1 to TRBJ2-3, with a possible D match to TRBD1 (5 bases). V lost 4 bases and J lost 4, with 12 bases in between. Germline V gene data show CDR1 as SQVTM and CDR2 as ANQGSEA. The CDR3 extends over 13 amino acids. DNA of the CDR3: TGCAGCGTTGCCGGACATCCCCCAGATACGCAGTATTTT. This sequence encodes CSVAGHPPDTQYF.

The chain has TRBV4-2 and TRBJ1-3; D is unclear. This CDR3 has 15 amino acids. Trimming removed 2 bases from V and 2 bases from J, with 10 bases in between. Germline V gene data show CDR1 as LGHNA and CDR2 as YNFKEQ. The CDR3 protein is CASSQRSIPGNTIYF. CDR3 bases: TGTGCCAGCAGCCAACGAAGCATCCCTGGAAACACCATATATTTT.

Only a few counts were recorded for this clone. The chain employs TRBV30 and TRBJ1-5, with D tentatively TRBD1 (6 bases). Trimming cost V 5 bases and J 7 bases, with 15 bases left between them. CDR1 is GTSNPN and CDR2 is SVGIG in the germline V gene (reference sequence). The CDR3 has 13 residues. CDR3 sequence (DNA): TGTGCCTGGGGTGACAGGTGGGAACAGCCCCAGCATTTT. Translated: CAWGDRWEQPQHF.

This sequence joins TRBV2 and TRBJ2-5, with a possible D match to TRBD1 (6 bases). Trimming took off 2 bases at V and 1 base at J, with 8 bases between the two ends. In germline, CDR1 is SNHLY, CDR2 FYNNEI. This CDR3 has 14 amino acids. This chain's CDR3 is CASSEQGFQETQYF. In DNA form, the CDR3 reads TGTGCCAGCAGTGAACAGGGGTTCCAAGAGACCCAGTACTTC.

The rearrangement links TRBV2 to TRBJ1-1; 11 bases agree with TRBD1. Looked up from germline, CDR1 is SNHLY and CDR2 is FYNNEI. The CDR3 length is 15 residues. J gave up 5 bases and V 6 bases, and 8 bases lay outside the gene matches. For the CDR3, the DNA is TGTGCCAGCAGAGAGGACAGGGGGCGCGGGACTGAAGCTTTCTTT. It translates to CASREDRGRGTEAFF.